This TCR beta chain was recovered during a study of STAT5B mutations in CD4+ large granular lymphocyte leukemia. Sequencing was at survey level. Profiled with immunoSEQ multiplex PCR; TCRdb holds only in-frame clones, not every one. The repertoire has 25,000 to 40,000 clones, around 81% of them found once; the top ten carry 4.4%. Healthy controls were blood donor buffy coats. The V and J ends lost 2 bases and 0 bases respectively, with 11 bases between them. Germline V gives CDR1 SGHRS, CDR2 YFSETQ. This CDR3 comprises 15 residues. The J gene is TRBJ2-5, the V gene TRBV5-1; no firm D call. This TCR was sampled from a human donor in good health. Sequencing was done on a sample of CD4+ T cells from blood buffy coats. CDR3 in DNA: TGCGCCAGCAGCTTCCACGTGGCGGACCAAGAGACCCAGTACTTC. Translation: CASSFHVADQETQYF. The whole variable domain, remainder taken from reference TRBV5-1 and TRBJ2-5, is KAGVTQTPRYLIKTRGQQVTLSCSPISGHRSVSWYQQTPGQGLQFLFEYFSETQRNKGNFPGRFSGRQFSNSRSEMNVSTLELGDSALYLCASSFHVADQETQYFGPGTRLLVL.